This TCR beta chain was found in a study of T cells in Graves' hyperthyroidism and ophthalmopathy. General study findings and limits: Ophthalmopathy was separated from stable hyperthyroidism by a 13 V-J model.

This clonotype was recorded at least ten times. Its target is not known. TCR beta CDR3 region amplification was performed from RNA transcripts. Using the HTBI primer set, a first-round RT-PCR was run on the TCR CDR3. TCRdb analysed the multiplex PCR reads with MiXCR anew, one entry per CDR3 protein. The profile covers about 360,000 distinct CDR3 sequences, with around 13% appearing a single time and less than 10% taken by the ten largest. Sequenced input: blood. The TCR was taken from a young woman with Graves' hyperthyroidism.

This CDR3 is CASSPQGLTEAFF. CDR3 DNA: TGTGCCAGCAGCCCCCAGGGTCTTACCGAAGCTTTCTTT. The genes are TRBV3-1 and TRBJ1-1, with D tentatively TRBD1 (5 bases). Germline CDR1 reads LGHDT; CDR2 reads YNNKEL (reference sequence). V was shortened by 4 bases and J by 8 bases, with 14 bases between the two germline ends. This CDR3 comprises 13 residues.